One and the same sample provided the 32 T cell receptor beta chains below, sequenced in a study of T cells after yellow fever vaccination. TCRdb redid the calling of the 5' RACE reads with MiXCR, one entry per CDR3 protein. The data hold about 500,000 distinct CDR3 sequences, with about 15% observed a single time. The sample here was PBMCs, taken less than 6 days after the first yellow fever vaccination. The origin of the receptors is a man younger than 35 who received the YFV17D yellow fever vaccine.

The chain couples TRBV6-2 or TRBV6-3 to TRBJ1-6; tentative D call: TRBD1 (5 bases). The germline gives CDR1 MNHEY, CDR2 SVGEGT. This CDR3 is built from 13 residues. Trimming stripped 8 bases from V and 13 bases from J, with 18 bases between. CDR3 loop: CASRYVTRDPLHF. As DNA, the CDR3 is TGTGCCAGCCGATACGTCACGAGGGACCCCCTCCACTTT.

The V gene is TRBV7-9, the J gene TRBJ1-2; TRBD1 agrees at 10 bases. CDR1 is SEHNR, CDR2 FQNEAQ, per germline (reference sequence). The CDR3 has 14 amino acids. V lost 5 bases and J lost 6; bases outside the gene matches: 6. CDR3 sequence: CASSARDRGDGYTF. The CDR3 coding sequence is TGTGCCAGCAGCGCCCGGGACAGGGGAGATGGCTACACCTTC.

V is TRBV5-1 and J is TRBJ2-1; D might be TRBD2 (5 bases). The CDR3 covers 15 residues. Germline V lookup: CDR1 SGHRS, CDR2 YFSETQ. Trimming pared 4 bases from V and 6 bases from J, leaving 17 bases between. CDR3 loop: CASSQTPLRGNEQFF. Here the CDR3 DNA reads TGCGCCAGCAGCCAGACCCCCCTCCGGGGCAATGAGCAGTTCTTC.

Many counts were recorded for this clonotype. The rearrangement links TRBV20-1 to TRBJ2-5, with 8 bases aligning to TRBD1. CDR1 is DFQATT and CDR2 is SNEGSKA in the germline V gene (reference sequence). The CDR3 has 16 amino acids. Trimming took 0 bases from V and 1 from J; bases not matched to a gene: 7. The CDR3 protein is CSARDPTGGSQETQYF. DNA of the CDR3: TGCAGTGCTAGAGATCCCACAGGGGGGTCCCAAGAGACCCAGTACTTC.

The V gene is TRBV28, the J gene TRBJ1-5; a weak D match, TRBD1 (6 bases). The CDR3 consists of 15 residues. V was trimmed by 2 bases and J by 4 bases, leaving 12 bases between them. CDR1 and CDR2 (germline): MDHEN, SYDVKM. The CDR3 reads CASSLETGFNQPQHF. Written as DNA, the CDR3 is TGTGCCAGCAGTTTAGAAACAGGGTTTAATCAGCCCCAGCATTTT.

J is TRBJ1-6 and V is TRBV5-1; tentatively, D is TRBD1 (6 bases). Germline loops: CDR1 SGHRS, CDR2 YFSETQ. The CDR3 extends over 16 amino acids. Trimming removed 4 bases at V and 4 bases at J, with 15 bases between. CDR3 protein: CASSAADSPYNSPLHF. The CDR3 DNA follows: TGCGCCAGCAGCGCGGCGGACAGCCCGTATAATTCACCCCTCCACTTT.

On this clonotype itself: One junction end disagrees with the germline gene, perhaps due to a read error. This chain links TRBV7-3 with TRBJ2-1; 10 bases are shared with TRBD2. There are 16 residues in the CDR3. Germline-derived CDR1 and CDR2 are SGHTA and FQGTGA. CDR3 DNA: TGTTCCAGCAGCCCCCTTAGCGGGGGGACCTACAATGAGCAGTTCTTC. This encodes CSSSPLSGGTYNEQFF.

In this sample, this clonotype turned up many times. The V call is TRBV11-2, the J call TRBJ2-5; D is ambiguous. The CDR3 has 13 amino acids. CDR1 and CDR2 from the germline V gene are SGHAT and FQNNGV. V dropped 5 bases and J dropped 2 bases, with 9 bases sitting between them. The CDR3, as DNA: TGTGCCAGCAGCAAACACGTTCAAGAGACCCAGTACTTC. Protein: CASSKHVQETQYF.

This clonotype has a handful of counts. The chain employs TRBV5-1 and TRBJ2-1; 11 bases agree with TRBD2. Losses at the gene ends were 5 bases for V and 6 bases for J; bases not matched to a gene: 7. This CDR3 spans 15 amino acids. Germline V gene data show CDR1 as SGHRS and CDR2 as YFSETQ. CDR3 sequence (DNA): TGCGCCAGCAGACTAGCGGGGGCTGTTTCCAATGAGCAGTTCTTC. It codes for CASRLAGAVSNEQFF.

The chain combines TRBV7-8 with TRBJ2-6; no clear D. Trimming removed 1 base from V and 4 bases from J, with 17 bases in between. Germline CDR1 is SGHVS and CDR2 is FQNEAQ. CDR3 length equals 18 residues. The CDR3 DNA reads TGTGCCAGCAGCTTAGGAGGTGGCGAAGGATGGGGGGCCAACGTCCTGACTTTC. This codes for CASSLGGGEGWGANVLTF. Based on the CDR3 plus reference TRBV7-8 and TRBJ2-6, the full variable domain is GAGVSQSPRYKVAKRGQDVALRCDPISGHVSLFWYQQALGQGPEFLTYFQNEAQLDKSGLPSDRFFAERPEGSVSTLKIQRTQQEDSAVYLCASSLGGGEGWGANVLTFGAGSRLTVL.

The sample holds many counts of this clonotype. The chain has TRBV20-1 and TRBJ1-2, with 7 nucleotides matching TRBD1. Germline CDR1 and CDR2: DFQATT and SNEGSKA (reference sequence). Trimming at V came to 6 bases and at J to 4 bases, leaving 5 bases not matched to a gene. CDR3 length equals 12 residues. CDR3 amino acids: CSADRDSYGYTF. The DNA for the CDR3 is TGCAGTGCGGACCGGGACAGCTATGGCTACACCTTC.

The chain employs TRBV18 and TRBJ1-5; no definite D call. Between the trimmed V and J ends, which lost 3 bases and 7 bases, there was a span of 13 bases. Germline V gene sequence: CDR1 KGHSH, CDR2 LQKENI. The CDR3 spans 14 residues. CDR3 loop: CASSPVRFGQPQHF. The CDR3 coding sequence is TGTGCCAGCTCACCGGTTCGCTTTGGGCAGCCCCAGCATTTT.

The chain carries TRBV9 and TRBJ2-1; 7 bases align to TRBD1. The CDR3 is made up of 14 amino acids. The germline V gene has CDR1 SGDLS and CDR2 YYNGEE. Trimming at V came to 3 bases and at J to 7 bases, leaving 7 bases not matched to a gene. Written as DNA, the CDR3 is TGTGCCAGCAGCGCCCCACCGACAGGGAATGAGCAGTTCTTC. Its translation is CASSAPPTGNEQFF.

A note on this clonotype: At one end, the junction sequence differs from germline, possibly due to a read error. This rearrangement joins TRBV12-3 or TRBV12-4 to TRBJ1-5; D gene unclear. The CDR3 length is 13 residues. DNA for the CDR3: TGTGCCAGCAGTTTAAATCCGGATCAGCGCCAGCATTTT. Translation: CASSLNPDQRQHF.

V and J are TRBV5-6 and TRBJ2-1; D not resolved. The V and J ends lost 0 bases and 2 bases respectively, with 9 bases between them. This CDR3 has 15 amino acids. Looked up from germline, CDR1 is SGHDT and CDR2 is YYEEEE. The DNA of the CDR3 is TGTGCCAGCAGCTTGGCTAGGGCCCCCTACAATGAGCAGTTCTTC. Its translation is CASSLARAPYNEQFF.

The chain carries TRBV2 and TRBJ1-1, with no clear D. The CDR3 is 13 residues long. Trimming removed 7 bases from V and 3 bases from J, with 12 bases in between. Germline V gives CDR1 SNHLY, CDR2 FYNNEI. In nucleotides, the CDR3 is TGTGCCAGCAAAAGCCCAGACGACACTGAAGCTTTCTTT. It encodes CASKSPDDTEAFF.

The genes are TRBV6-1 and TRBJ1-2; weak D call: TRBD1 (5 bases). The CDR3 has 15 residues. CDR1 and CDR2 from the germline V gene are MNHNS and SASEGT. With 8 bases removed from V and 2 bases from J, the gap between germline ends came to 18 bases. In DNA, the CDR3 is TGTGCCAGCTCCGGCTTTGGGGAGGGGAACTATGGCTACACCTTC. Protein: CASSGFGEGNYGYTF.

This clonotype was found a few times. The rearrangement links TRBV5-1 to TRBJ2-5; 7 nucleotides match TRBD1. The CDR3 contains 17 residues. With 1 base clipped from V and 0 bases from J, the junction kept 9 bases outside the gene matches. CDR1 SGHRS and CDR2 YFSETQ come from the germline V gene. In DNA form, the CDR3 reads TGCGCCAGCAGCTTGTGGGACCCGACAGGGAACCAAGAGACCCAGTACTTC. This gives the protein CASSLWDPTGNQETQYF.

The chain carries TRBV4-3 and TRBJ2-1, with TRBD2 identical over 7 bases. The CDR3 has 15 amino acids. The junction had 3 bases not matched to a gene; V was cut back by 0 bases and J by 4 bases. The germline V gene encodes CDR1 LGHNA and CDR2 YSLEER. CDR3: CASSQDTAGYNEQFF. The CDR3 nucleotides are TGCGCCAGCAGCCAAGATACAGCGGGGTACAATGAGCAGTTCTTC.

J is TRBJ2-5 and V is TRBV4-3, with unresolved D. The V end was cut by 0 bases, the J end by 3 bases, with 17 bases between. The CDR3 extends over 17 amino acids. The germline V gene encodes CDR1 LGHNA and CDR2 YSLEER. The CDR3 sequence is CASSQDGDGPPKETQYF. The CDR3 nucleotides are TGCGCCAGCAGCCAAGATGGAGACGGGCCCCCCAAAGAGACCCAGTACTTC.

There are a few counts of this clonotype. The chain joins TRBV20-1 to TRBJ1-1; 9 bases match TRBD1. The CDR3 length is 14 residues. Unmatched junction bases numbered 7, after V lost 5 bases and J lost 3 bases. Per germline, CDR1 DFQATT and CDR2 SNEGSKA (reference sequence). The CDR3 bases are TGCAGTGCTCACAGGGGGCCAGGGGACACTGAAGCTTTCTTT. Translated: CSAHRGPGDTEAFF.

The table lists this clonotype with a count of one. The J gene is TRBJ2-2, the V gene TRBV7-2; 7 nucleotides align to TRBD1. The J segment lost 3 bases and the V segment lost 1 base, leaving 8 bases of the junction unmatched. The CDR3 contains 17 residues. Germline V gene sequence: CDR1 SGHTA, CDR2 FQGNSA. CDR3 region: CASSLVTGTVYTGELFF. CDR3 bases: TGTGCCAGCAGCTTAGTAACTGGGACAGTATACACCGGGGAGCTGTTTTTT. The whole variable domain, remainder taken from reference TRBV7-2 and TRBJ2-2, is GAGVSQSPSNKVTEKGKDVELRCDPISGHTALYWYRQSLGQGLEFLIYFQGNSAPDKSGLPSDRFSAERTGGSVSTLTIQRTQQEDSAVYLCASSLVTGTVYTGELFFGEGSRLTVL.

This clonotype was detected many times. This chain connects TRBV3-1 to TRBJ1-1; D uncertain. Germline loops: CDR1 LGHDT, CDR2 YNNKEL (reference sequence). Between the trimmed V and J ends, which lost 2 bases and 1 base, there was a span of 8 bases. The CDR3 runs 14 residues. The CDR3 loop is CASSQSTANTEAFF. The CDR3 DNA reads as TGTGCCAGCAGCCAATCGACCGCGAACACTGAAGCTTTCTTT.

V is TRBV29-1 and J is TRBJ2-7, with TRBD2 matching over 10 bases. Per germline, CDR1 SQVTM and CDR2 ANQGSEA. Unmatched junction bases numbered 7, after V lost 6 bases and J lost 2 bases. This CDR3 contains 14 residues. This chain's CDR3 is CSVLLAGVPYEQYF. The CDR3 region has the DNA TGCAGCGTACTTCTAGCGGGGGTACCCTACGAGCAGTACTTC.

Many counts were recorded for this clonotype. J is TRBJ1-2 and V is TRBV7-3, with TRBD1 matching over 9 bases. The length of the CDR3 is 13 residues. With V trimmed by 3 bases and J by 8 bases, 4 bases remained unmatched. Germline assignment: CDR1 SGHTA and CDR2 FQGTGA. CDR3 amino acids: CASSFGQGIGYTF. CDR3 nucleotides: TGTGCCAGCAGCTTCGGACAGGGGATCGGCTACACCTTC.

In its sample, this clonotype was seen many times. The chain carries TRBV18 and TRBJ2-5; tentatively, D is TRBD2 (6 bases). Trimming took off 4 bases at V and 0 bases at J, with 6 bases between the two ends. This CDR3 is built from 13 residues. CDR1 and CDR2 from the germline V gene are KGHSH and LQKENI. The CDR3, as DNA: TGTGCCAGCTCACGGGACTACCAAGAGACCCAGTACTTC. The encoded protein is CASSRDYQETQYF.

This chain links TRBV3-1 with TRBJ2-2; D unresolved. Germline CDR1 LGHDT, CDR2 YNNKEL (reference sequence). With 1 base removed from V and 7 bases from J, the gap between germline ends came to 10 bases. This CDR3 has 14 residues. In DNA form, the CDR3 reads TGTGCCAGCAGCCAAGCACTTTTCCTCGGGGAGCTGTTTTTT. Residues: CASSQALFLGELFF.

The chain is built from TRBV28 and TRBJ1-4, with TRBD1 identical over 9 bases. From germline, CDR1 is MDHEN and CDR2 SYDVKM. Germline trimming cut 4 bases from V and 8 bases from J; bases unmatched to any gene: 11. There are 16 residues in the CDR3. DNA for the CDR3: TGTGCCAGCAGTTCCACCACCGGGACAGGGATAGAAAAACTGTTTTTT. It is translated as CASSSTTGTGIEKLFF.

J is TRBJ1-5 and V is TRBV7-9; TRBD1 matches 10 bases. Germline CDR1 is SEHNR and CDR2 is FQNEAQ (reference sequence). Trimming at V came to 5 bases and at J to 7 bases, leaving 8 bases not matched to a gene. The length of the CDR3 is 15 residues. CDR3 protein: CASSEGTGDGQPQHF. CDR3 coding DNA: TGTGCCAGCAGCGAAGGGACAGGGGACGGACAGCCCCAGCATTTT.

This chain links TRBV10-2 with TRBJ1-6; D gene uncertain. The CDR3 extends over 14 amino acids. Germline V gene sequence: CDR1 WSHSY, CDR2 SAAADI. V shed 3 bases and J shed 10 bases, with 13 bases lying between them. CDR3 region: CASSESPSGSPLHF. CDR3 sequence (DNA): TGCGCCAGCAGTGAATCCCCCAGTGGCTCACCCCTCCACTTT.

The sample holds a few counts of this clonotype. This rearrangement joins TRBV6-2 or TRBV6-3 to TRBJ2-1; 12 bases align to TRBD2. This CDR3 is 15 amino acids long. CDR1 is MNHEY, CDR2 SVGEGT, per germline. V trimming: 5 bases; J trimming: 7 bases; junction bases outside the gene matches: 6. The CDR3 DNA follows: TGTGCCAGCAGTCCCACTAGCGGGGGGCGGAATGAGCAGTTCTTC. Its protein is CASSPTSGGRNEQFF.

This clonotype has a handful of counts. This chain links TRBV9 with TRBJ2-1, with 10 bases matching TRBD2. The trim removed 2 bases at V and 0 bases at J, leaving 17 bases unmatched. CDR3 size: 21 residues. Germline CDR1 SGDLS, CDR2 YYNGEE. The CDR3 region has the DNA TGTGCCAGCAGCGTTCCGCCGGGGGCTAGCGGGGGCCGAAGCTCCTACAATGAGCAGTTCTTC. This gives the protein CASSVPPGASGGRSSYNEQFF. Based on the CDR3 plus reference TRBV9 and TRBJ2-1, the full variable domain is DSGVTQTPKHLITATGQRVTLRCSPRSGDLSVYWYQQSLDQGLQFLIQYYNGEERAKGNILERFSAQQFPDLHSELNLSSLELGDSALYFCASSVPPGASGGRSSYNEQFFGPGTRLTVL.